This T cell receptor beta chain comes out of a study of PD-1 blockade in classical Hodgkin lymphoma. Findings of the study overall: Similar baseline diversity was found in complete responders and newly diagnosed patients. Newly diagnosed patients had baseline TCR diversity that was reportedly lower than that of healthy donors.

Described time point: cycle 4 day 1 (C4D1), after more than five weeks of nivolumab. Brentuximab vedotin exposure varied among the patients, all of whom had relapsed after autologous stem cell transplantation. Best responses included complete response and partial response; otherwise, the best response was progressive disease. The count of this clone is one. Antigen: not known. Some clones are missing from TCRdb's copy, which holds only in-frame ones; the method was immunoSEQ multiplex PCR. The table lists around 53,000 clones, approximately 72% of them singletons. Germline loops: CDR1 ENHRY, CDR2 SYGVKD. Between the trimmed V and J ends, which lost 0 bases and 0 bases, there was a span of 15 bases. This CDR3 is 17 amino acids long.

This receptor was identified in a human donor with classical Hodgkin lymphoma. The sample consisted of peripheral blood mononuclear cells (PBMCs), taken before the fourth cycle of nivolumab. This sequence joins TRBV10-3 and TRBJ2-7; possible D gene TRBD1, 6 bases. The CDR3 sequence is CAISESGRLQGSYEQYF. The CDR3, as DNA: TGTGCCATCAGTGAGTCGGGCCGACTACAGGGCTCCTACGAGCAGTACTTC.